These T cell receptor beta chains were read from a single sample in a study of T cell responses to AZD1222 COVID-19 vaccine. Clones were read by immunoSEQ multiplex PCR, and TCRdb kept only the in-frame ones, dropping some. The profile shows under 150,000 clones, around nine tenths of them singletons. The sequences come from peripheral blood, collected 28 days after the second AZD1222 dose. Receptors were obtained from an adult who received the AZD1222 COVID-19 vaccine. Both conserved end residues are part of each CDR3. Fields, in order: J gene, clone size, D gene, V gene, CDR3 DNA, CDR3 protein. D genes are given only for firm matches. Size tells how often a clone was seen (once, few, many) or the class of an expanded clone, and some rows leave it out.

>TRBJ2-5|-|TRBD2|TRBV9
TGTGCCAGCAGCCCACTAGCGGGGTACCAAGAGACCCAGTACTTC
CASSPLAGYQETQYF
>TRBJ2-2|once|-|TRBV24-1
TGTGCCACCAGTGATTTGCGGGGGGCCCTCGACACCGGGGAGCTGTTTTTT
CATSDLRGALDTGELFF
>TRBJ1-1|-|-|TRBV3-1/TRBV3-2
TGTGCCAGCAGCCAAGAAATTTCCCGGGTGGCTTTCTTT
CASSQEISRVAFF
>TRBJ1-1|-|TRBD1|TRBV7-9
TGTGCCAGCAGCTTAGGCGGGGACAGGGTCACTGAAGCTTTCTTT
CASSLGGDRVTEAFF
>TRBJ1-2|once|-|TRBV5-4
TGTGCCAGCAGCTTAGGAGACCCGGCTAACTATGGCTACACCTTC
CASSLGDPANYGYTF
>TRBJ1-1|-|-|TRBV5-6
TGTGCCAGCAGCTTTAGGGACACTGAAGCTTTCTTT
CASSFRDTEAFF
>TRBJ2-1|-|-|TRBV4-2
TGTGCCAGCAGCCAAGCGGAGAGCTCCTACAATGAGCAGTTCTTC
CASSQAESSYNEQFF
>TRBJ2-3|-|TRBD2|TRBV7-2
TGTGCCAGCAGCTTAGCTCTAGGGGCGGGGGCAGATACGCAGTATTTT
CASSLALGAGADTQYF
>TRBJ1-2|-|-|TRBV28
TGTGCCAGCAGTCCTAACAGGCTTATAAACTATGGCTACACCTTC
CASSPNRLINYGYTF
>TRBJ2-5|-|-|TRBV11-2
TGTGCCAGCAGCTTAGGGAGAGATGGGACCCAGTACTTC
CASSLGRDGTQYF